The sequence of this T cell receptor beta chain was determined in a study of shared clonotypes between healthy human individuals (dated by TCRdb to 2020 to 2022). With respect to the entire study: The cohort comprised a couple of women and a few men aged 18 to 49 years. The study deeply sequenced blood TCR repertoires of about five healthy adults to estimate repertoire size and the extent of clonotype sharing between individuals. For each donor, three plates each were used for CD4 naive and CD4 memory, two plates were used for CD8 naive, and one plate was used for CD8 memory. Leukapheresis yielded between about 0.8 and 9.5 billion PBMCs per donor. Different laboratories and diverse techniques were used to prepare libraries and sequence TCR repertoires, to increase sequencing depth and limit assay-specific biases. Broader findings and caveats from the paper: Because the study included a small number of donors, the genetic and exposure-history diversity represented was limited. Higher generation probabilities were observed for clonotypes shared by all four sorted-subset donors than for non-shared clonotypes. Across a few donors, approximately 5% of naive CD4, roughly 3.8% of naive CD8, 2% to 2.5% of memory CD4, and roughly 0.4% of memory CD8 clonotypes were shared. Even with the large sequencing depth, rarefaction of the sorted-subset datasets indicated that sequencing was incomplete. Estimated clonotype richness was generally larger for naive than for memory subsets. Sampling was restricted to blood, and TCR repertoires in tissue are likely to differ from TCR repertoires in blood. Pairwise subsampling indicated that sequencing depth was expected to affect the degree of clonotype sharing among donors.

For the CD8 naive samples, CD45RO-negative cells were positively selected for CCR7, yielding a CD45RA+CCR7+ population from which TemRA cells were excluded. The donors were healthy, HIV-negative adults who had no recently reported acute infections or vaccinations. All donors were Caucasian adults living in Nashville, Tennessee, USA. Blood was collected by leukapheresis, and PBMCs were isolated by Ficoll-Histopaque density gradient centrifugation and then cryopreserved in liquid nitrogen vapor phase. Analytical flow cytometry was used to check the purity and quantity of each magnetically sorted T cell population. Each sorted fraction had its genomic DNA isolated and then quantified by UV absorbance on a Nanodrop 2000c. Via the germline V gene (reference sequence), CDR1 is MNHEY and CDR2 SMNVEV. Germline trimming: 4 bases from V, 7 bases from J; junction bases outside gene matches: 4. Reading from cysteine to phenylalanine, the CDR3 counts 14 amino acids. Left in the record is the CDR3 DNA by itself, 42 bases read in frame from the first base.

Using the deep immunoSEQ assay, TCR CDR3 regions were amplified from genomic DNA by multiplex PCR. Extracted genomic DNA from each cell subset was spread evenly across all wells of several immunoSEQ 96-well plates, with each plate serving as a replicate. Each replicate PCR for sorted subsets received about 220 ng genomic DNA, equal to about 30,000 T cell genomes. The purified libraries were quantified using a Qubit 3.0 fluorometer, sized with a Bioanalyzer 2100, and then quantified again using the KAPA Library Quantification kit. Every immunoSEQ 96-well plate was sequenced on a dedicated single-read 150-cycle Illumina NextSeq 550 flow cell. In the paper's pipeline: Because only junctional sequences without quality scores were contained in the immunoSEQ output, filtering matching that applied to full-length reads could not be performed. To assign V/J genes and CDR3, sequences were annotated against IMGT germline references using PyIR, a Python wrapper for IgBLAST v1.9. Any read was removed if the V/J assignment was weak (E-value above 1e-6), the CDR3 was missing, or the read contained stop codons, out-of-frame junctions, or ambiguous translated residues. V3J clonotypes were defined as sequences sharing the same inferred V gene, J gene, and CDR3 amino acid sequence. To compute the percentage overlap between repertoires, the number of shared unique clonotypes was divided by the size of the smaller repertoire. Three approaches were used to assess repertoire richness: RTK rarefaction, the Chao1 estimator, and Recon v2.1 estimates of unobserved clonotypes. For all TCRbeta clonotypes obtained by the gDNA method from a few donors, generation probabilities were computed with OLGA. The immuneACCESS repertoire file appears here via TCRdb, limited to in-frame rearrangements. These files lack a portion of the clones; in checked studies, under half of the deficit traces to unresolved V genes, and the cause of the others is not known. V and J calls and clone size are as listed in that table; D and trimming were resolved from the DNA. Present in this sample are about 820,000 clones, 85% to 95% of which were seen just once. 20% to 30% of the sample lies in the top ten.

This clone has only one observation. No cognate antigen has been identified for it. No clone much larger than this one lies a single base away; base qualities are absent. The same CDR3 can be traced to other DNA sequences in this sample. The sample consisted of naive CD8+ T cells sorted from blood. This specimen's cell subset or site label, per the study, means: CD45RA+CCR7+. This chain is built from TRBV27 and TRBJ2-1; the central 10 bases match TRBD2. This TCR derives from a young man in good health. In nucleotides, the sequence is TGTGCCAGCAGTTCTTGGACTAGCGGAAATGAGCAGTTCTTC. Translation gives CASSSWTSGNEQFF.